These T cell receptor beta chains were read from a single sample in a study of shared clonotypes between healthy human individuals. Assay: immunoSEQ multiplex PCR; the TCRdb copy retains only in-frame clones and omits some. Here the sample spans approximately 810,000 clones, around 93% being singletons. The sample taken for sequencing was naive CD8+ T cells sorted from blood. The source is a young man in good health. Each CDR3 is given with its conserved first and last residue. A D gene is named only where the DNA matches it firmly. The size field is filled for only some rows; it gives once, few, many or a size class.

j_gene | abundance | v_gene | d_gene | CDR3aa | CDR3nt
TRBJ1-2 | few | TRBV6-1 | . | CAAGEPGYTF | TGTGCCGCCGGCGAACCGGGCTACACCTTC
TRBJ2-7 | . | TRBV30 | TRBD2 | CAWRTSGTYEQYF | TGTGCCTGGAGGACTAGCGGAACCTACGAGCAGTACTTC
TRBJ1-5 | . | TRBV11-2 | TRBD1 | CASSQDRGRQSNQPQHF | TGTGCCAGCAGCCAAGACAGGGGGCGTCAAAGCAATCAGCCCCAGCATTTT
TRBJ2-1 | . | TRBV30 | . | CAWSVERGPLREQFF | TGTGCCTGGAGTGTAGAGAGGGGCCCACTCCGGGAGCAGTTCTTC
TRBJ2-1 | . | TRBV11-3 | TRBD2 | CASSPPLGTSGYNEQFF | TGTGCCAGCAGCCCACCTCTGGGGACTAGCGGGTACAATGAGCAGTTCTTC
TRBJ1-1 | . | TRBV10-2 | . | CASSDWENTEAFF | TGCGCCAGCAGTGACTGGGAGAACACTGAAGCTTTCTTT
TRBJ1-2 | . | TRBV27 | . | CASSYKANYGYTF | TGTGCCAGCAGTTACAAAGCTAACTATGGCTACACCTTC
TRBJ2-1 | few | TRBV6-5 | . | CASTLGSSYNEQFF | TGTGCCAGCACCCTGGGTAGCAGCTACAATGAGCAGTTCTTC
TRBJ2-1 | . | TRBV28 | TRBD2 | CASSFRLAGHEQFF | TGTGCCAGCAGTTTTAGGCTAGCGGGCCATGAGCAGTTCTTC
TRBJ1-5 | . | TRBV15 | . | CATSIGRGNAQPQHF | TGTGCCACCAGCATCGGCCGGGGGAACGCTCAGCCCCAGCATTTT
TRBJ2-1 | once | TRBV29-1 | . | CSATGGVDSLSYNEQFF | TGCAGCGCCACAGGGGGGGTGGACTCTCTCTCCTACAATGAGCAGTTCTTC
TRBJ2-1 | . | TRBV6-1 | . | CASSEALLGAESSYNEQFF | TGTGCCAGCAGTGAAGCGCTTCTAGGTGCGGAAAGCTCCTACAATGAGCAGTTCTTC
TRBJ2-7 | . | TRBV5-5 | . | CASSLPSGVETYEQYF | TGTGCCAGCAGCCTACCCTCGGGGGTCGAAACCTACGAGCAGTACTTC
TRBJ2-7 | . | TRBV27 | TRBD2 | CASSPNPGLAGGSYEQYF | TGTGCCAGCAGTCCCAACCCGGGACTAGCGGGAGGGTCCTACGAGCAGTACTTC
TRBJ2-1 | . | TRBV7-8 | TRBD2 | CASSFLAGGHNEQFF | TGTGCCAGCAGCTTTCTAGCGGGAGGCCACAATGAGCAGTTCTTC
TRBJ2-5 | . | TRBV7-9 | TRBD1 | CASSAGTGGQETQYF | TGTGCCAGCAGCGCCGGGACAGGGGGACAAGAGACCCAGTACTTC
TRBJ2-5 | . | TRBV9 | . | CASSVNVGVGETQYF | TGTGCCAGCAGCGTAAATGTGGGTGTAGGAGAGACCCAGTACTTC
TRBJ2-7 | . | TRBV5-4 | TRBD1 | CASSDRGAYEQYF | TGTGCCAGCTCCGACAGGGGTGCCTACGAGCAGTACTTC
TRBJ1-1 | . | TRBV19 | TRBD1 | CASSIAPAWGQVNTEAFF | TGTGCCAGTAGTATAGCGCCAGCCTGGGGACAGGTGAACACTGAAGCTTTCTTT
TRBJ2-7 | once | TRBV27 | TRBD1 | CASSLGSGRGIESYEQYF | TGTGCCAGCAGTTTAGGCAGCGGCAGGGGGATCGAAAGTTACGAGCAGTACTTC
TRBJ2-3 | . | TRBV7-9 | . | CASSSEEGSSTDTQYF | TGTGCCAGCAGCTCTGAAGAGGGCAGCTCCACAGATACGCAGTATTTT
TRBJ2-7 | . | TRBV2 | TRBD2 | CASSGTSGNREQYF | TGTGCCAGCAGTGGGACTAGCGGGAATCGCGAGCAGTACTTC
TRBJ2-7 | . | TRBV27 | . | CASSFAQSFYEQYF | TGTGCCAGCAGTTTCGCACAGAGTTTCTACGAGCAGTACTTC
TRBJ2-1 | . | TRBV19 | TRBD2 | CASRLNSGGYNEQFF | TGTGCCAGTAGGTTAAATAGCGGGGGCTACAATGAGCAGTTCTTC
TRBJ2-2 | once | TRBV6-6 | TRBD2 | CASSYTSGRSTGELFF | TGTGCCAGCAGTTACACTAGCGGGAGGAGCACCGGGGAGCTGTTTTTT
TRBJ2-1 | . | TRBV5-1 | TRBD2 | CASYTSATYPDEQFF | TGCGCCAGCTATACTAGCGCCACTTATCCCGATGAGCAGTTCTTC
TRBJ2-1 | . | TRBV6-5 | TRBD2 | CASSPTSGSYNEQFF | TGTGCCAGCAGTCCCACTAGCGGGTCTTACAATGAGCAGTTCTTC
TRBJ2-3 | . | TRBV5-4 | . | CASSFGTPDTQYF | TGTGCCAGCAGCTTCGGTACCCCAGATACGCAGTATTTT
TRBJ2-7 | . | TRBV5-3 | . | CARSSPGQFYEQYF | TGTGCCAGAAGCTCACCGGGACAATTCTACGAGCAGTACTTC
TRBJ2-2 | . | TRBV11-2 | TRBD2 | CASPGLAGDTGELFF | TGTGCCAGCCCCGGGTTAGCGGGAGACACCGGGGAGCTGTTTTTT
TRBJ1-1 | . | TRBV10-1 | . | CASSEGRVGNTEAFF | TGCGCCAGCAGTGAAGGGAGGGTGGGGAACACTGAAGCTTTCTTT
TRBJ2-5 | . | TRBV7-6 | . | CASSLVVFTPQETQYF | TGTGCCAGCAGCTTAGTTGTCTTCACGCCGCAAGAGACCCAGTACTTC
TRBJ2-7 | . | TRBV29-1 | . | CSVRQMGYEQYF | TGCAGCGTTCGCCAAATGGGCTACGAGCAGTACTTC
TRBJ2-5 | . | TRBV27 | TRBD2 | CASSPSTSGSETQYF | TGTGCCAGCAGTCCATCGACTAGCGGGAGTGAGACCCAGTACTTC
TRBJ2-1 | . | TRBV19 | . | CASSSYNEQFF | TGTGCCAGTAGTTCCTACAATGAGCAGTTCTTC
TRBJ1-5 | . | TRBV15 | . | CATSEPNQPQHF | TGTGCCACCAGCGAGCCCAATCAGCCCCAGCATTTT
TRBJ2-1 | once | TRBV27 | . | CASSQTWGNEQFF | TGTGCCAGCAGTCAGACTTGGGGCAATGAGCAGTTCTTC
TRBJ2-7 | . | TRBV19 | . | CASSIDFGSLRDEQYF | TGTGCCAGTAGTATAGATTTCGGGAGCCTCCGGGACGAGCAGTACTTC
TRBJ1-2 | . | TRBV29-1 | TRBD1 | CSVEGWGSGGLGYGYTF | TGCAGCGTTGAAGGCTGGGGGTCAGGGGGCCTTGGGTATGGCTACACCTTC
TRBJ2-3 | . | TRBV7-3 | TRBD2 | CASSTSGLAGDTQYF | TGTGCCAGCAGCACCTCGGGACTAGCGGGAGATACGCAGTATTTT
TRBJ1-1 | . | TRBV6-5 | TRBD1 | CASSRTGNMNTEAFF | TGTGCCAGCAGCCGGACAGGGAACATGAACACTGAAGCTTTCTTT
TRBJ2-5 | . | TRBV19 | TRBD1 | CASSTGQGVGETQYF | TGTGCCAGTAGTACGGGACAGGGTGTGGGAGAGACCCAGTACTTC
TRBJ2-7 | . | TRBV5-8 | . | CASSLADQTYEQYF | TGTGCCAGCAGCTTGGCTGACCAAACCTACGAGCAGTACTTC
TRBJ2-1 | . | TRBV18 | TRBD1 | CASSPPRTGEGDEQFF | TGTGCCAGCTCACCACCCCGGACAGGGGAGGGGGATGAGCAGTTCTTC
TRBJ2-2 | . | TRBV7-9 | . | CASSLGKGRTGELFF | TGTGCCAGCAGCTTAGGCAAGGGGCGGACCGGGGAGCTGTTTTTT
TRBJ2-1 | once | TRBV27 | TRBD2 | CASSPGTTGNEQFF | TGTGCCAGCAGTCCAGGGACTACCGGCAATGAGCAGTTCTTC
TRBJ2-7 | . | TRBV4-2 | . | CASSQGNEQYF | TGTGCCAGCAGCCAAGGAAACGAGCAGTACTTC
TRBJ2-1 | . | TRBV28 | . | CASSKVLVRYNKQFF | TGTGCCAGCAGTAAAGTTCTGGTACGATACAATAAGCAGTTCTTC
TRBJ1-5 | few | TRBV28 | . | CASSFNQTPQHF | TGTGCCAGCAGTTTTAACCAGACACCCCAGCATTTT
TRBJ2-2 | . | TRBV7-2 | . | CASSWDSNTGELFF | TGTGCCAGCAGCTGGGACTCGAACACCGGGGAGCTGTTTTTT
TRBJ2-1 | . | TRBV19 | . | CASSIDPGDDEQFF | TGTGCCAGTAGTATAGATCCAGGGGACGATGAGCAGTTCTTC
TRBJ2-7 | . | TRBV4-1 | . | CASSHNRFEQYF | TGCGCCAGCAGCCACAACAGGTTTGAGCAGTACTTC